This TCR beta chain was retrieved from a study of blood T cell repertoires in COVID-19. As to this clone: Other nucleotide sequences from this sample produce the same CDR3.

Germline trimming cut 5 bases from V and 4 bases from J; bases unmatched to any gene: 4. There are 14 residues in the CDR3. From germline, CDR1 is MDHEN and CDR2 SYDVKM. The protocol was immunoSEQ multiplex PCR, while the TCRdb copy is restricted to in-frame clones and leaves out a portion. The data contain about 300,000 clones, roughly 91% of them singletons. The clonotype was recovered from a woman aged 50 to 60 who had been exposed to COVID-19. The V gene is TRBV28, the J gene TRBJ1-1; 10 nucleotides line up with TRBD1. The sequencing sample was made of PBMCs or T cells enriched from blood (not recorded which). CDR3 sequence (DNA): TGTGCCAGCAGTCCTGGGGACAGGGGCACTGAAGCTTTCTTT. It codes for CASSPGDRGTEAFF.